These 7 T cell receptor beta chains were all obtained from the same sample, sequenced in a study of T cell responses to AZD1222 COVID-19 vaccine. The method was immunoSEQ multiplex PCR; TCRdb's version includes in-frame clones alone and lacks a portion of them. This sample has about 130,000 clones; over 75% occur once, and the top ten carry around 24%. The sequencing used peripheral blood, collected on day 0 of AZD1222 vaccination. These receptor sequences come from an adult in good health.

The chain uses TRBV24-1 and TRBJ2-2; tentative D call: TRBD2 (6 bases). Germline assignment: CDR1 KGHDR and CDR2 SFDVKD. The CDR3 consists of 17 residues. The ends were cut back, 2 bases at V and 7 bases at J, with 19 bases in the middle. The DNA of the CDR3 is TGTGCCACCAGTGATTACGGGCGGGGAGCCCCTAACGGGGAGCTGTTTTTT. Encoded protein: CATSDYGRGAPNGELFF.

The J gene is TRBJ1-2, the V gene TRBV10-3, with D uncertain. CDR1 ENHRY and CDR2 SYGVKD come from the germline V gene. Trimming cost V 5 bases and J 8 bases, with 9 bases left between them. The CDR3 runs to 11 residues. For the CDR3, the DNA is TGTGCCATCAGTAGTGGTGGGGGCTACACCTTC. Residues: CAISSGGGYTF.

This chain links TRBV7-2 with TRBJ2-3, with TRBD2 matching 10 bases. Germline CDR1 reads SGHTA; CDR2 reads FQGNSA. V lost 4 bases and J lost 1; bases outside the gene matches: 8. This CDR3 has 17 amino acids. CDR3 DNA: TGTGCCAGCAGCTCACTTAGCGGGGGGAGAGGCACAGATACGCAGTATTTT. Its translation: CASSSLSGGRGTDTQYF.

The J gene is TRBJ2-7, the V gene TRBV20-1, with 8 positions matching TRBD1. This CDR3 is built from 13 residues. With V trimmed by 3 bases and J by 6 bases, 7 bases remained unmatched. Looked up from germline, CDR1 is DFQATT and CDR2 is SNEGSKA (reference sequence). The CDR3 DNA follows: TGCAGTGCTAGTAGGGACAGGACGGGCGAGCAGTACTTC. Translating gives CSASRDRTGEQYF.

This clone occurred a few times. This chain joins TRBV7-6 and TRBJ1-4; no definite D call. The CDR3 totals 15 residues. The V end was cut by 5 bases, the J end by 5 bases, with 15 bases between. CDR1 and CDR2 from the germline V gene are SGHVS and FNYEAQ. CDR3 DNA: TGTGCCAGCAGCGAAGGATTAGAGGACAATGAAAAACTGTTTTTT. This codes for CASSEGLEDNEKLFF.

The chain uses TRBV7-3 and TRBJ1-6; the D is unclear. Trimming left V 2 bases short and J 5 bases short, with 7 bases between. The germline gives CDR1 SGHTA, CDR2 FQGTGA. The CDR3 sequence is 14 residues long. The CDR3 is CASSLGRNNSPLHF. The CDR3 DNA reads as TGTGCCAGCAGCTTAGGACGGAATAATTCACCCCTCCACTTT. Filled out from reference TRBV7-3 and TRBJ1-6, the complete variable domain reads GAGVSQTPSNKVTEKGKYVELRCDPISGHTALYWYRQSLGQGPEFLIYFQGTGAADDSGLPNDRFFAVRPEGSVSTLKIQRTERGDSAVYLCASSLGRNNSPLHFGNGTRLTVT.

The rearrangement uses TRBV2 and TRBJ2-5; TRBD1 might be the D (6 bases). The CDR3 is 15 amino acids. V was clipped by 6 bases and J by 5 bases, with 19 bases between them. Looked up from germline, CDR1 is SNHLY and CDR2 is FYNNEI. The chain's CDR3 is CASRLPGRGDETQYF. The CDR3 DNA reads TGTGCCAGCAGACTCCCGGGCAGGGGCGATGAGACCCAGTACTTC.